Presented here are 6 T cell receptor beta chains from one specimen sequenced in a study of T cell repertoires in cytomegalovirus infection. TCRdb reanalysed the reads using MiXCR and keeps one entry per CDR3 protein. The sample comprises around 530,000 distinct CDR3 sequences, 15% to 20% of which are singletons, and 24% rests with the top ten. The sequenced sample consisted of CD8+ T cells from PBMCs. The receptors shown here come from a human donor in good health (CMV status not recorded). Some clones in this sample may be carry-over from other donors' samples.

As for this clonotype: A clone one base away is much larger, so this may be a read error. This chain uses TRBV6-6 with TRBJ2-3, with D tentatively TRBD1 or TRBD2 (7 bases each). The CDR3 runs to 17 residues. V lost 4 bases and J lost 4, with 21 bases in between. CDR1 and CDR2 from the germline V gene are MNHNY and SVGAGI (reference sequence). The CDR3 bases are TGTGCCAGCAGTTCACTCTTGAGCGGGACAGTATCAGATACGCAGTATTTT. Residues: CASSSLLSGTVSDTQYF.

This clonotype was seen just once. The J gene is TRBJ1-4, the V gene TRBV9; the D gene is possibly TRBD1 (5 bases). In germline, CDR1 is SGDLS, CDR2 YYNGEE. This CDR3 is 15 amino acids long. V dropped 3 bases and J dropped 6 bases, with 15 bases sitting between them. The CDR3 protein is CASSASGRVYEKLFF. CDR3 in DNA: TGTGCCAGCAGCGCCTCGGGCAGGGTTTATGAAAAACTGTTTTTT.

This clonotype appeared a few times. The rearrangement uses TRBV27 and TRBJ2-7, with D unclear. The CDR3 spans 14 residues. CDR1 is MNHEY and CDR2 is SMNVEV in the germline V gene (reference sequence). V was pared by 3 bases and J by 2 bases, with 11 bases between. CDR3 nucleotide sequence: TGTGCCAGCAGTTTCACATACCCTCCCTACGAGCAGTACTTC. Protein: CASSFTYPPYEQYF.

The rearrangement links TRBV5-6 to TRBJ1-3; possible D gene TRBD1, 5 bases. The germline V and J ends were trimmed by 5 bases and 2 bases, with 8 bases remaining between them. CDR1 is SGHDT and CDR2 is YYEEEE in the germline V gene. The CDR3 covers 13 residues. CDR3 residues: CASRGGPGNTIYF. CDR3 in DNA: TGTGCCAGCAGGGGGGGACCTGGAAACACCATATATTTT.

This clonotype was detected a few times. V and J are TRBV20-1 and TRBJ1-5; TRBD1 matches 7 bases. Trimming at V came to 5 bases and at J to 4 bases, leaving 8 bases not matched to a gene. Germline V gene lookup returns CDR1 DFQATT and CDR2 SNEGSKA (reference sequence). This CDR3 contains 14 residues. This CDR3 reads CSASLQGINQPQHF. CDR3 nucleotide sequence: TGCAGTGCTTCCCTACAGGGGATTAATCAGCCCCAGCATTTT.

In its sample, this clonotype was seen many times. The chain uses TRBV27 and TRBJ1-3; D not resolved. From germline, CDR1 is MNHEY and CDR2 SMNVEV (reference sequence). The V and J ends lost 4 bases and 4 bases respectively, with 17 bases between them. There are 16 residues in the CDR3. CDR3 amino acids: CASSSSGLLGGNTIYF. The CDR3, as DNA: TGTGCCAGCAGTTCATCCGGGCTCCTGGGGGGAAACACCATATATTTT.